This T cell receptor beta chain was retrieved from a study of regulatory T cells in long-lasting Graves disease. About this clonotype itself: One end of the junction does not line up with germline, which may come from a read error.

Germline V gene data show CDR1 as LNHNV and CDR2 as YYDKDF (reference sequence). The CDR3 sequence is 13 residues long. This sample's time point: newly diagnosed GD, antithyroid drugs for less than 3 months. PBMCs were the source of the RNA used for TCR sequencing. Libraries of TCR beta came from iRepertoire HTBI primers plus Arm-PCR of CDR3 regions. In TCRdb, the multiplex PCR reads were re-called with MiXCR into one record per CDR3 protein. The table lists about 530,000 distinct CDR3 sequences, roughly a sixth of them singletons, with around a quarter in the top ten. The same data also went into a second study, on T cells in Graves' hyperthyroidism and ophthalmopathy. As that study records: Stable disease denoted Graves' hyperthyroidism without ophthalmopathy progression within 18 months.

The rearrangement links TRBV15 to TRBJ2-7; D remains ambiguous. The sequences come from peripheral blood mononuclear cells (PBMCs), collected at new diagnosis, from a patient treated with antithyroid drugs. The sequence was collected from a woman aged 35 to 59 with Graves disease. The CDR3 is CATSRDISSEQYF. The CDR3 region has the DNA TGTGCCACCAGCAGAGACATATCCTCCGAGCAGTACTTC.